The 13 T cell receptor beta chains below all came from one sample that was sequenced in a study of blood T cell repertoires in COVID-19. The table came from immunoSEQ multiplex PCR; TCRdb's copy has only in-frame clones and leaves some out. The data contain approximately 160,000 clones, roughly four fifths of them singletons. Material for sequencing was PBMCs or T cells enriched from blood (not recorded which). Receptors originate from a man aged 50 or older who had recovered from COVID-19.

V is TRBV3-1 (or the pseudogene TRBV3-2) and J is TRBJ1-2; D remains unclear. The V end was cut by 0 bases, the J end by 8 bases, with 16 bases between. The CDR3 has 15 residues. In germline, CDR1 is LGHDT, CDR2 YNNKEL (reference sequence). CDR3 protein: CASSQEIGGLGGYTF. Here the CDR3 DNA reads TGTGCCAGCAGCCAAGAGATTGGAGGGCTCGGGGGCTACACCTTC.

The chain uses TRBV5-4 and TRBJ1-2; TRBD1 aligns across 9 bases. The junction had 14 bases not matched to a gene; V was cut back by 2 bases and J by 3 bases. The CDR3 loop spans 18 amino acids. Germline V gives CDR1 SGHNT, CDR2 YYREEE (reference sequence). CDR3 nucleotides: TGTGCCAGCAGCTTAAGAAGGACAGGGGTGTATCTGGACTATGGCTACACCTTC. Protein sequence: CASSLRRTGVYLDYGYTF.

CDR3 region: CASSLGQGKTDTQYF. The CDR3 nucleotides are TGCGCCAGCAGCCTAGGACAGGGTAAGACAGATACGCAGTATTTT. This sequence joins TRBV5-1 and TRBJ2-3; the match to TRBD1 covers 8 bases. V was pared by 4 bases and J by 3 bases, with 7 bases of the junction left unmatched. The CDR3 covers 15 residues. Germline-derived CDR1 and CDR2 are SGHRS and YFSETQ.

This clone has a count of ten or more. V and J are TRBV11-2 and TRBJ2-1, with unresolved D. Trimming removed 1 base from V and 6 bases from J, with 7 bases in between. The length of the CDR3 is 13 residues. Germline loops: CDR1 SGHAT, CDR2 FQNNGV. CDR3 protein: CASSLVASNEQFF. The DNA for the CDR3 is TGTGCCAGCAGCTTAGTGGCAAGCAATGAGCAGTTCTTC.

V and J are TRBV24-1 and TRBJ2-2; 9 positions match TRBD1. Germline V gives CDR1 KGHDR, CDR2 SFDVKD. V lost 9 bases and J lost 7; bases outside the gene matches: 8. The CDR3 loop spans 14 amino acids. The CDR3 coding sequence is TGTGCCACCCAGGGACAGGGCTTATTCGGGGAGCTGTTTTTT. Amino acids: CATQGQGLFGELFF.

J is TRBJ2-1 and V is TRBV5-1, with TRBD1 matching over 9 bases. This CDR3 is built from 15 residues. Germline V CDR1 and CDR2: SGHRS, YFSETQ. Unmatched junction bases numbered 10, after V lost 4 bases and J lost 8 bases. The chain's CDR3 is CASSTWDRVFDEQFF. Written as DNA, the CDR3 is TGCGCCAGCAGCACCTGGGACAGGGTCTTCGATGAGCAGTTCTTC.

This clone appeared once. V usage is TRBV7-6 and J usage is TRBJ2-7, with 9 bases matching TRBD2. The CDR3 consists of 18 residues. The germline V gene has CDR1 SGHVS and CDR2 FNYEAQ. Trimming removed 1 base from V and 0 bases from J; junction bases left unmatched: 10. In DNA, the CDR3 is TGTGCCAGCAGCTTAGTAGCGACTAGCGGAAAGAGCTCCTACGAGCAGTACTTC. Its protein is CASSLVATSGKSSYEQYF.

This chain connects TRBV20-1 to TRBJ2-7; TRBD1 matches 7 bases. The CDR3 covers 12 residues. After removal of 5 bases from V and 2 bases from J, the junction contained 3 bases not matched to a gene. In germline, CDR1 is DFQATT, CDR2 SNEGSKA (reference sequence). CDR3 in amino acids: CSAGGQAYEQYF. DNA for the CDR3: TGCAGTGCTGGTGGACAGGCCTACGAGCAGTACTTC.

The count of this clone is one. The chain has TRBV3-1 (or the pseudogene TRBV3-2) and TRBJ1-2, with D perhaps matching TRBD1 (5 bases). The germline gives CDR1 LGHDT, CDR2 YNNKEL (reference sequence). The CDR3 has 13 residues. Trimming shortened V by 4 bases and J by 3 bases, and 9 bases separated the two germline ends. CDR3 protein: CASSRTGDYGYTF. CDR3 coding DNA: TGTGCCAGCAGCCGCACAGGTGACTATGGCTACACCTTC.

This chain links TRBV7-6 with TRBJ1-2, with a tentative D call TRBD1 (6 bases). The CDR3 length is 15 residues. In germline, CDR1 is SGHVS, CDR2 FNYEAQ. Trimming took off 1 base at V and 4 bases at J, with 13 bases between the two ends. For the CDR3, the DNA is TGTGCCAGCAGCTTAGAAGTGACAGGTCGCTATGGCTACACCTTC. Amino acids: CASSLEVTGRYGYTF.

The rearrangement links TRBV7-8 to TRBJ1-6; D remains ambiguous. The length of the CDR3 is 15 residues. Germline V gene sequence: CDR1 SGHVS, CDR2 FQNEAQ. Between the trimmed V and J ends, which lost 3 bases and 7 bases, there was a span of 13 bases. The CDR3 spells CASSLITPGNSPLHF. Written as DNA, the CDR3 is TGTGCCAGCAGCTTGATAACGCCGGGGAATTCACCCCTCCACTTT.

The table lists this clone with a count of one. This rearrangement joins TRBV4-2 to TRBJ2-5; 7 nucleotides line up with TRBD2. V gave up 1 base and J gave up 0 bases; unmatched junction bases: 2. Per germline, CDR1 LGHNA and CDR2 YNFKEQ. This CDR3 comprises 15 residues. This CDR3 is CASSQGGGNQETQYF. The CDR3 DNA reads as TGTGCCAGCAGCCAAGGCGGGGGAAACCAAGAGACCCAGTACTTC.

This clone was counted a single time. The chain couples TRBV5-1 to TRBJ2-5, with 7 bases aligning to TRBD1. Germline-derived CDR1 and CDR2 are SGHRS and YFSETQ. Unmatched junction bases numbered 8, after V lost 2 bases and J lost 1 base. This CDR3 has 16 amino acids. The CDR3 DNA sequence: TGCGCCAGCAGCTTCTCCGGGACAGCGATCCAAGAGACCCAGTACTTC. Its protein is CASSFSGTAIQETQYF.